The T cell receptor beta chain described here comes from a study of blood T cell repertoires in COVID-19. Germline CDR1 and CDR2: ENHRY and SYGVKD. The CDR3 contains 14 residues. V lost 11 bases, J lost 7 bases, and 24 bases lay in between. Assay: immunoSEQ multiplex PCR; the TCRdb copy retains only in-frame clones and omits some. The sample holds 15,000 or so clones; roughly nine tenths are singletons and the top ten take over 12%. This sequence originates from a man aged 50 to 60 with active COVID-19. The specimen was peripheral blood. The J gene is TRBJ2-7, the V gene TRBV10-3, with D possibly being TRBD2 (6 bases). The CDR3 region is CALRTTLDPGEQYF. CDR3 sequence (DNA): TGTGCCCTCCGGACTACGTTGGACCCGGGGGAGCAGTACTTC.